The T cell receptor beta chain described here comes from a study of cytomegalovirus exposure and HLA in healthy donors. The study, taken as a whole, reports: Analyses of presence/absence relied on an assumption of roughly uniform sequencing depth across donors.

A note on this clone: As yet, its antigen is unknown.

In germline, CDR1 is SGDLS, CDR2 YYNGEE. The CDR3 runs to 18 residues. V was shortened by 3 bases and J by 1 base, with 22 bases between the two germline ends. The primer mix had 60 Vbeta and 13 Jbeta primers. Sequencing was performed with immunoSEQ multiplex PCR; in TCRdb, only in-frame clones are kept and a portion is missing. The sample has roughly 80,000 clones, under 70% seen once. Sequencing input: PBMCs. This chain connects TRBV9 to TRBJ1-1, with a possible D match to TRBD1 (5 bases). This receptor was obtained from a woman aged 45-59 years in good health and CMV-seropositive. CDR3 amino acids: CASSGGSGGRSPNTEAFF. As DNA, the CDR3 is TGTGCCAGCAGCGGGGGGAGCGGGGGTCGCTCCCCGAACACTGAAGCTTTCTTT.